A selection of T cell receptor beta chains follows, all from one sample in a study of shared clonotypes between healthy human individuals. Some clones are missing from TCRdb's copy, which holds only in-frame ones; the method was immunoSEQ multiplex PCR. The sample has some 700,000 clones, 90% seen once. The sample was memory CD8+ T cells from PBMCs. The receptors here all came from a man aged 18 to 35 in good health. Some clones in this sample may be carry-over from other donors' samples. The CDR3 runs from the conserved cysteine through the conserved F or W. Fields, in order: D gene, clone size, V gene, J gene, CDR3 protein, CDR3 DNA. D genes are given only for firm matches. Rows may omit the clone size; those that give it use once, few, many or a size class.

D: -
size: -
V: TRBV7-3
J: TRBJ2-2
CDR3: CASSHDQNTGELFF
DNA: TGTGCCAGCAGCCACGATCAGAACACCGGGGAGCTGTTTTTT

D: -
size: -
V: TRBV19
J: TRBJ1-3
CDR3: CASRPTRTHSGNTIYF
DNA: TGTGCCAGTAGACCGACGCGGACCCACTCTGGAAACACCATATATTTT

D: -
size: once
V: TRBV2
J: TRBJ2-7
CDR3: CASRRTDSYEQYF
DNA: TGTGCCAGCAGACGGACAGATTCCTACGAGCAGTACTTC

D: TRBD1
size: -
V: TRBV5-1
J: TRBJ1-1
CDR3: CASSPTGGTPNTEAFF
DNA: TGCGCCAGCAGCCCCACAGGGGGCACGCCGAACACTGAAGCTTTCTTT

D: -
size: once
V: TRBV20-1
J: TRBJ2-7
CDR3: CSVGPFYEQYF
DNA: TGCAGTGTGGGACCGTTCTACGAGCAGTACTTC

D: -
size: -
V: TRBV4-1
J: TRBJ2-7
CDR3: CASSQDGGAINSYEQYF
DNA: TGCGCCAGCAGCCAAGATGGGGGAGCAATAAATTCCTACGAGCAGTACTTC

D: -
size: -
V: TRBV7-8
J: TRBJ2-7
CDR3: CASSPPVGSYEQYF
DNA: TGTGCCAGCAGCCCCCCCGTGGGGAGCTACGAGCAGTACTTC

D: -
size: -
V: TRBV15
J: TRBJ2-1
CDR3: CATSRDRGAYSSYNEQFF
DNA: TGTGCCACCAGCAGAGATCGCGGAGCATACAGCTCCTACAATGAGCAGTTCTTC

D: -
size: -
V: TRBV7-2
J: TRBJ2-7
CDR3: CASSSVRDKQYF
DNA: TGTGCCAGCAGCTCCGTTCGGGACAAGCAGTACTTC

D: -
size: -
V: TRBV7-2
J: TRBJ2-5
CDR3: CASSTGRFETQYF
DNA: TGTGCCAGCAGCACAGGACGGTTCGAGACCCAGTACTTC

D: TRBD2
size: -
V: TRBV27
J: TRBJ2-7
CDR3: CASSSGTTPRVYEQYF
DNA: TGTGCCAGCAGTTCCGGGACTACCCCCAGAGTCTACGAGCAGTACTTC

D: -
size: -
V: TRBV29-1
J: TRBJ1-3
CDR3: CSGGDGNTIYF
DNA: TGCAGCGGGGGAGACGGAAACACCATATATTTT

D: -
size: -
V: TRBV27
J: TRBJ1-2
CDR3: CASSTRTDSNYGYTF
DNA: TGTGCCAGCAGTACGAGGACCGACAGTAACTATGGCTACACCTTC

D: -
size: -
V: TRBV7-7
J: TRBJ1-2
CDR3: CASSLTGRAHNYGYTF
DNA: TGTGCCAGCAGCTTAACCGGCAGGGCCCATAACTATGGCTACACCTTC

D: TRBD2
size: -
V: TRBV4-2
J: TRBJ2-1
CDR3: CASSLGSGRAENEQFF
DNA: TGTGCCAGCAGCCTTGGAAGCGGGAGGGCGGAGAATGAGCAGTTCTTC

D: TRBD1
size: -
V: TRBV5-1
J: TRBJ1-2
CDR3: CASSDGQGNLWDYTF
DNA: TGCGCCAGCAGCGACGGACAGGGAAATCTATGGGACTACACCTTC

D: -
size: -
V: TRBV5-6
J: TRBJ1-1
CDR3: CASSQAAGTEAFF
DNA: TGTGCCAGCAGCCAAGCGGCGGGCACTGAAGCTTTCTTT

D: -
size: -
V: TRBV10-3
J: TRBJ2-1
CDR3: CAIRGQTRTNNEQFF
DNA: TGTGCCATCAGAGGACAGACCAGAACTAACAATGAGCAGTTCTTC

D: -
size: -
V: TRBV5-1
J: TRBJ1-6
CDR3: CASSLVVQSEKPLHF
DNA: TGCGCCAGCAGCTTGGTTGTTCAGTCCGAAAAACCCCTCCACTTT

D: TRBD2
size: -
V: TRBV28
J: TRBJ2-7
CDR3: CASSSWVAGTYEQYF
DNA: TGTGCCAGCAGTTCCTGGGTAGCGGGAACCTACGAGCAGTACTTC

D: -
size: -
V: TRBV4-1
J: TRBJ1-1
CDR3: CASSHAVDEAFF
DNA: TGCGCCAGCAGCCACGCGGTTGATGAAGCTTTCTTT

D: TRBD1
size: -
V: TRBV6-5
J: TRBJ1-2
CDR3: CASSSRTGDYYGYTF
DNA: TGTGCCAGCAGTTCCCGGACAGGGGATTACTATGGCTACACCTTC

D: TRBD1
size: -
V: TRBV9
J: TRBJ1-1
CDR3: CASSEATGVVAEAFF
DNA: TGTGCCAGCAGCGAAGCCACAGGGGTGGTAGCTGAAGCTTTCTTT

D: TRBD2
size: -
V: TRBV4-3
J: TRBJ2-1
CDR3: CASSLTRGGANEQFF
DNA: TGCGCCAGCAGCTTAACACGGGGGGGTGCCAATGAGCAGTTCTTC

D: TRBD2
size: -
V: TRBV7-2
J: TRBJ2-5
CDR3: CASSFLAGKETQYF
DNA: TGTGCCAGCAGCTTCTTAGCGGGGAAAGAGACCCAGTACTTC

D: TRBD2
size: -
V: TRBV28
J: TRBJ2-3
CDR3: CASSELAATDTQYF
DNA: TGTGCCAGCAGCGAACTAGCGGCTACAGATACGCAGTATTTT

D: -
size: -
V: TRBV10-2
J: TRBJ2-1
CDR3: CASSEVPYNEQFF
DNA: TGCGCCAGCAGTGAGGTCCCCTACAATGAGCAGTTCTTC

D: -
size: once
V: TRBV29-1
J: TRBJ2-7
CDR3: CSVEGTFYEQYF
DNA: TGCAGCGTTGAGGGGACTTTCTACGAGCAGTACTTC

D: TRBD1
size: -
V: TRBV5-6
J: TRBJ2-2
CDR3: CASSILGPGGTGELFF
DNA: TGTGCCAGCAGCATACTGGGACCAGGGGGCACCGGGGAGCTGTTTTTT

D: -
size: -
V: TRBV4-3
J: TRBJ2-7
CDR3: CASSQDTGGLRYEQYF
DNA: TGCGCCAGCAGCCAAGATACCGGCGGGCTGCGTTACGAGCAGTACTTC

D: -
size: -
V: TRBV9
J: TRBJ2-1
CDR3: CASSVGPVNEQFF
DNA: TGTGCCAGCAGCGTGGGACCTGTCAATGAGCAGTTCTTC

D: -
size: -
V: TRBV6-6
J: TRBJ1-4
CDR3: CASSPPHSLGEKLFF
DNA: TGTGCCAGCAGTCCCCCTCATAGCCTGGGGGAAAAACTGTTTTTT

D: TRBD1
size: -
V: TRBV7-9
J: TRBJ2-7
CDR3: CASSQGTGFAYEQYF
DNA: TGTGCCAGCAGCCAAGGGACAGGGTTTGCCTACGAGCAGTACTTC

D: -
size: -
V: TRBV27
J: TRBJ1-1
CDR3: CASSLSQGLTEAFF
DNA: TGTGCCAGCAGTTTATCGCAGGGGCTTACTGAAGCTTTCTTT

D: -
size: -
V: TRBV9
J: TRBJ2-2
CDR3: CASSTRRAAGELFF
DNA: TGTGCCAGCAGCACCCGACGGGCCGCCGGGGAGCTGTTTTTT

D: TRBD1
size: once
V: TRBV28
J: TRBJ2-7
CDR3: CASSFRQGQTAYEQYF
DNA: TGTGCCAGCAGTTTTCGCCAGGGACAGACAGCCTACGAGCAGTACTTC

D: TRBD1
size: -
V: TRBV28
J: TRBJ2-7
CDR3: CASRQAGTGSHEQYF
DNA: TGTGCCAGCAGACAGGCCGGGACAGGGAGCCACGAGCAGTACTTC

D: TRBD2
size: -
V: TRBV5-6
J: TRBJ2-1
CDR3: CASSLEAASGRSNNEQFF
DNA: TGTGCCAGCAGCTTGGAAGCTGCTAGCGGGAGGTCGAACAATGAGCAGTTCTTC

D: -
size: -
V: TRBV28
J: TRBJ1-6
CDR3: CASSSPTASSYNSPLHF
DNA: TGTGCCAGCAGTTCTCCGACAGCGAGCTCCTATAATTCACCCCTCCACTTT

D: TRBD1
size: once
V: TRBV5-5
J: TRBJ2-7
CDR3: CASSFSSTGIGHEQYF
DNA: TGTGCCAGCAGCTTCTCTTCGACAGGGATAGGCCACGAGCAGTACTTC

D: TRBD2
size: few
V: TRBV28
J: TRBJ2-5
CDR3: CASSEGLAGETQYF
DNA: TGTGCCAGCAGTGAGGGACTAGCGGGAGAGACCCAGTACTTC

D: -
size: few
V: TRBV9
J: TRBJ2-5
CDR3: CASSVDWAGKTQYF
DNA: TGTGCCAGCAGCGTAGATTGGGCGGGGAAGACCCAGTACTTC

D: -
size: once
V: TRBV7-2
J: TRBJ2-3
CDR3: CASSLAWLLTDTQYF
DNA: TGTGCCAGCAGCTTAGCGTGGCTCCTCACAGATACGCAGTATTTT

D: -
size: -
V: TRBV6-8
J: TRBJ2-7
CDR3: CASSYRGAGYYEQYF
DNA: TGTGCCAGCAGTTACCGGGGAGCTGGGTACTACGAGCAGTACTTC

D: -
size: -
V: TRBV19
J: TRBJ1-2
CDR3: CASTQPRLGYGYTF
DNA: TGTGCCAGTACCCAGCCCCGGCTTGGCTATGGCTACACCTTC

D: TRBD2
size: once
V: TRBV29-1
J: TRBJ2-5
CDR3: CSVVGGTSGRWETQYF
DNA: TGCAGCGTTGTGGGAGGGACTAGCGGGAGATGGGAGACCCAGTACTTC

D: -
size: once
V: TRBV19
J: TRBJ1-2
CDR3: CASTLGTGGTFWYGYTF
DNA: TGTGCCAGTACCCTGGGAACAGGAGGGACCTTTTGGTATGGCTACACCTTC

D: -
size: -
V: TRBV19
J: TRBJ2-3
CDR3: CASSPYNTDTQYF
DNA: TGTGCCAGTAGTCCGTACAACACAGATACGCAGTATTTT

D: -
size: -
V: TRBV15
J: TRBJ1-4
CDR3: CATSRHSNEKLFF
DNA: TGTGCCACCAGCCGGCACAGTAATGAAAAACTGTTTTTT

D: TRBD2
size: -
V: TRBV12-5
J: TRBJ2-1
CDR3: CASGLGGLGFNEQFF
DNA: TGTGCTAGTGGATTGGGGGGACTAGGTTTCAATGAGCAGTTCTTC

D: -
size: -
V: TRBV7-9
J: TRBJ2-2
CDR3: CASSSNPLSLGELFF
DNA: TGTGCCAGCAGTTCCAACCCCTTGTCCCTCGGGGAGCTGTTTTTT

D: -
size: -
V: TRBV2
J: TRBJ2-1
CDR3: CASSHRDKSSYNEQFF
DNA: TGTGCCAGCAGCCACCGGGACAAAAGCTCCTACAATGAGCAGTTCTTC

D: -
size: few
V: TRBV10-1
J: TRBJ2-2
CDR3: CASSERGRPELFF
DNA: TGCGCCAGCAGTGAGAGGGGCCGGCCCGAGCTGTTTTTT

D: -
size: once
V: TRBV27
J: TRBJ2-1
CDR3: CASSLFQSSYNEQFF
DNA: TGTGCCAGCAGTTTATTCCAGAGCTCCTACAATGAGCAGTTCTTC

D: -
size: -
V: TRBV9
J: TRBJ1-3
CDR3: CASSVQGTGNTIYF
DNA: TGTGCCAGCAGCGTACAGGGAACTGGAAACACCATATATTTT